This T cell receptor (beta chain) was identified during a study of CD8+ T cells in alopecia areata. As the sequencing template, cDNA was produced by extracting RNA and reverse transcribing it. The table came from immunoSEQ multiplex PCR; TCRdb's copy has only in-frame clones and leaves some out. The table has roughly 150,000 clones, about 54% seen once. From PBMCs, CD4+ and CD8+ T cells were sorted. V lost 7 bases and J 2 bases, leaving 14 bases between the germline ends. The CDR3 has 13 residues. CDR1 SQVTM and CDR2 ANQGSEA come from the germline V gene. Source material: CD4+ T cells sorted from blood. The chain employs TRBV29-1 and TRBJ1-2, with D maybe TRBD1 (6 bases). This sequence originates from a human donor in good health. CDR3 DNA sequence: TGCAGCGCCATTGGGGGGGGCAACTATGGCTACACCTTC. Its protein is CSAIGGGNYGYTF.